The source of this TCR beta chain is a study of cytotoxic CD8 clonotypes in ibrutinib-treated CLL. General study findings and limits: Samples were collected at differing times from sustained-remission and progressing patients.

Investigators sought sequencing depths of between 1 in 200,000 and 1 in 1 million T cells. Sequencing was performed with immunoSEQ multiplex PCR; in TCRdb, only in-frame clones are kept and a portion is missing. Here the sample spans more than 85,000 clones, 70% to 85% being singletons. Trimming removed 5 bases at V and 2 bases at J, with 9 bases between. CDR1 SGHTA and CDR2 FQGNSA come from the germline V gene. The CDR3 has 13 residues. A word on this clone: Its matching antigen is unknown.

The sample in question was PBMCs, obtained after 12 months of ibrutinib treatment. This receptor was obtained from a human donor with chronic lymphocytic leukemia. This chain joins TRBV7-2 and TRBJ1-1, with D possibly TRBD1 on 6 matching bases. CDR3 nucleotides: TGTGCCAGCAGCACGGACAGAAACACTGAAGCTTTCTTT. It translates to CASSTDRNTEAFF.